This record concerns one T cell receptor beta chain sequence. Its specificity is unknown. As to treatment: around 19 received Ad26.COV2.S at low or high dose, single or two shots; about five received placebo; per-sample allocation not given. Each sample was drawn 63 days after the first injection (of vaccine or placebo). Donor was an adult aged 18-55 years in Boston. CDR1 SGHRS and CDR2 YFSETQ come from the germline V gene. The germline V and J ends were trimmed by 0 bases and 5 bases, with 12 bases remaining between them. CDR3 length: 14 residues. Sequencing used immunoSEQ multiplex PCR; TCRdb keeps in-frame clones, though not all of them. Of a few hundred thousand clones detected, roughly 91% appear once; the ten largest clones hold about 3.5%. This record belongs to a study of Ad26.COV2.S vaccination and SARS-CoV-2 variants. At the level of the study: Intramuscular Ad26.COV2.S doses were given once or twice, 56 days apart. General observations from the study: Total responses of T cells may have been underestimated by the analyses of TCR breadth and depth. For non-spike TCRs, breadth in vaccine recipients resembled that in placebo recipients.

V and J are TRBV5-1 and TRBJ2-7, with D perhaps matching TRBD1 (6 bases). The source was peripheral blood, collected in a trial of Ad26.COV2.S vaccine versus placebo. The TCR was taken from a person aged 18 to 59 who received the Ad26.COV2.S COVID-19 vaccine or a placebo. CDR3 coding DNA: TGCGCCAGCAGCTTGGGACAGGCCGGTGACGAGCAGTACTTC. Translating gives CASSLGQAGDEQYF.